This TCR beta chain was profiled in a study of OX40 agonist ivuxolimab in advanced cancers. Some background on the complete study: The costimulatory receptor OX40 (CD134) was targeted by ivuxolimab, a fully human IgG2 agonistic monoclonal antibody. Three dose-escalation patients achieved partial responses, one with hepatocellular carcinoma and two with cutaneous melanoma. In the dose-escalation cohort, roughly 82% of patients were male, and the mean age was roughly 60 years with a range of roughly 20 to 79. Prior anti-PD-1, anti-PD-L1 or anti-CTLA-4 therapy was permitted, and checkpoint inhibitors had been received by about 37% of dose-escalation patients. The point of sequencing TCRbeta in the periphery was to test whether ivuxolimab changed TCR sequence diversity and drove clonal T-cell expansion. The paper describes the monotherapy dose-escalation part (N = 52 patients) of the phase I trial of ivuxolimab. Among the 50 to 55 dose-escalation patients, about 19 had hepatocellular carcinoma, roughly 15 melanoma, 9 renal cell carcinoma and 9 head and neck cancer. Intravenous ivuxolimab was administered to patients every 2 weeks at six dose levels: 0.01, 0.1, 0.3, 1.5, 3 and 10 mg/kg. General findings and caveats noted by the study authors: The antigen specificity of the peripheral T cells that underwent clonal expansion was not determined. In the 0.1-3.0 mg/kg groups, partial responders had among the lowest normalized peripheral clonal expansion, particularly in CD8+ T cells. Low levels of normalized T-cell clonal expansion were also seen in some nonresponding patients. On average, CD8+ T cells showed more expanded clones than CD4+ T cells after ivuxolimab. At doses of 0.1 to 3.0 mg/kg, clonal expansion of both CD4+ and CD8+ T cells in blood was seen between baseline and week 6.

The germline V end is reduced by 5 bases and the J end by 1 base; junction bases left unmatched: 5. CDR1 and CDR2 are drawn from the germline V gene (reference sequence): MNHEY, SMNVEV. From cysteine to phenylalanine, the CDR3 is 18 amino acids long. Just the 54-base CDR3 DNA is kept, in frame starting at base 1. About this clone itself: This clone's antigen is unknown. It has no much larger one-base neighbor in the sample; base qualities were not kept.

The trial excluded patients who had a history of autoimmune disease or were on systemic immunosuppression. Peripheral blood for TCR sequencing was collected from all dose cohorts at baseline, on cycle 4 day 1, and on cycle 7 day 1. Samples came from an open-label, multicenter, first-in-human phase I dose-escalation trial of ivuxolimab. Adults with locally advanced or metastatic melanoma, renal cell carcinoma, hepatocellular carcinoma or head and neck squamous cell carcinoma were enrolled in the trial. Before TCR sequencing, CD4+ and CD8+ T cells were separately sorted from peripheral blood. For sequencing of the TCRbeta CDR3 region, genomic DNA was extracted from the sorted cells. The immunoSEQ Assay was used to sequence the TCRbeta CDR3 regions. TCRdb obtained this table from immuneACCESS and retained in-frame rearrangements with V and J assigned. These tables miss some clones; where compared with another copy, unresolved V genes account for less than half of the shortfall, and the remainder is unexplained. Within this sample are more than 50,000 clones, with roughly 87% of them counted one time only. The top ten clonotypes cover approximately 0.3% of the sample.

The source material was CD4+ or CD8+ T cells sorted from blood, sampled in a trial of the OX40 agonist ivuxolimab. This TCR came from an adult with an advanced solid tumor such as melanoma, head and neck, liver or kidney cancer. The chain links TRBV27 with TRBJ2-2; 15 middle bases align to TRBD2. At the DNA level, the sequence is TGTGCCAGCAGTCTAAGGACTAGCGGGGGGGTGAACACCGGGGAGCTGTTTTTT. The resulting protein is CASSLRTSGGVNTGELFF.